This T cell receptor (beta chain) appears in the sequencing data of a study of cytomegalovirus exposure and HLA in healthy donors. V was pared by 11 bases and J by 1 base, with 8 bases between. This CDR3 is 11 amino acids long. Germline lookup yields CDR1 MNHNS and CDR2 SASEGT. Repertoires were generated with immunoSEQ multiplex PCR, while TCRdb's copy carries only in-frame clones and drops some. The sample shows around 130,000 clones, about 85% of them seen only once. Sequencing was carried out using PBMCs. The TCR comes from a woman in her thirties in good health and CMV-seronegative. The genes are TRBV6-1 and TRBJ1-2; D may be TRBD1 (5 bases). The CDR3 DNA is TGTGCCCGGGGGGATAACTATGGCTACACCTTC. It yields the protein CARGDNYGYTF.